What follows are 14 T cell receptor beta chains derived from one specimen sequenced in a study of cytomegalovirus exposure and HLA in healthy donors. It was with 60 Vbeta and 13 Jbeta primers that the PCR ran. Generated by immunoSEQ multiplex PCR, the TCRdb table keeps only in-frame clones and is missing some. This table has around 150,000 clones, around 84% appearing once. Input material: PBMCs. Receptors originate from a boy aged 2 to 10 in good health and CMV-seronegative.

The V and J genes are TRBV2 and TRBJ1-6; D not certain. The germline CDR1 and CDR2 sequences are SNHLY and FYNNEI. V was trimmed by 2 bases and J by 9 bases, leaving 14 bases between them. This CDR3 spans 15 amino acids. The CDR3 nucleotides read TGTGCCAGCAGTGAAAGGACGGGATTGAGTTCACCCCTCCACTTT. Translating gives CASSERTGLSSPLHF.

The chain's CDR3 is CASSLVVGGYEQYF. CDR3 DNA sequence: TGTGCCAGCAGCTTAGTAGTAGGAGGCTACGAGCAGTACTTC. The V call is TRBV7-8, the J call TRBJ2-7; tentatively, D is TRBD2 (5 bases). The CDR3 has 14 residues. V lost 1 base and J 3 bases, leaving 10 bases between the germline ends. Germline loops: CDR1 SGHVS, CDR2 FQNEAQ.

This chain uses TRBV9 with TRBJ2-7; D may be TRBD1 (6 bases). V dropped 0 bases and J dropped 5 bases, with 15 bases sitting between them. This CDR3 is 15 amino acids long. Germline V gives CDR1 SGDLS, CDR2 YYNGEE. This chain's CDR3 is CASSVGGPGVHEQYF. The DNA of the CDR3 is TGTGCCAGCAGCGTAGGAGGTCCAGGGGTTCACGAGCAGTACTTC.

This sequence joins TRBV29-1 and TRBJ2-2, with unresolved D. The germline V gene has CDR1 SQVTM and CDR2 ANQGSEA. The CDR3 is 14 residues long. The V end was cut by 3 bases, the J end by 3 bases, with 11 bases between. Written as DNA, the CDR3 is TGCAGCGTTGAGATTAACCCGGACACCGGGGAGCTGTTTTTT. Amino acids: CSVEINPDTGELFF.

This clone was observed a few times. The V and J genes are TRBV5-6 and TRBJ1-1, with TRBD1 matching 9 bases. CDR1 SGHDT and CDR2 YYEEEE come from the germline V gene. V shed 4 bases, J shed 1 base, and the junction held 5 bases outside the gene matches. This CDR3 is built from 15 residues. For the CDR3, the DNA is TGTGCCAGCAGCGGAGACAGGGGGAAGAACACTGAAGCTTTCTTT. Translation: CASSGDRGKNTEAFF.

CDR3 amino acids: CASSEGRGYHEQYF. The CDR3 region has the DNA TGCGCCAGCAGTGAAGGCAGGGGGTACCACGAGCAGTACTTC. The chain carries TRBV10-1 and TRBJ2-5, with 7 bases fitting TRBD1. TRBJ2-7 matches the DNA end more closely, so the J call is doubtful. The length of the CDR3 is 14 residues. Per germline, CDR1 WNHNN and CDR2 SYGVQD (reference sequence).

The sample holds a few counts of this clone. V usage is TRBV27 and J usage is TRBJ1-5, with no clear D. The CDR3 is 14 amino acids. CDR1 and CDR2 (germline): MNHEY, SMNVEV (reference sequence). Trimming removed 8 bases at V and 6 bases at J, with 17 bases between. The CDR3 loop reads CASASYEGGQPQHF. CDR3 nucleotides: TGTGCCAGCGCCTCGTATGAGGGAGGTCAGCCCCAGCATTTT.

The V and J genes are TRBV7-9 and TRBJ1-2; perhaps TRBD1 as D (6 bases). Looked up from germline, CDR1 is SEHNR and CDR2 is FQNEAQ (reference sequence). Trimming left V 7 bases short and J 3 bases short, with 18 bases between. CDR3 length equals 15 residues. In DNA, the CDR3 is TGTGCCAGCACGTCGTCTCCGGGACATGACTATGGCTACACCTTC. It translates to CASTSSPGHDYGYTF.

The chain's CDR3 is CASSLKTQGGYGYTF. CDR3 sequence (DNA): TGTGCCAGCAGCCTCAAAACACAGGGGGGGTATGGCTACACCTTC. V gene TRBV5-4 combines with J gene TRBJ1-2; 8 bases match TRBD1. The J segment lost 5 bases and the V segment lost 4 bases, leaving 10 bases of the junction unmatched. The CDR3 is made up of 15 amino acids. Germline lookup yields CDR1 SGHNT and CDR2 YYREEE (reference sequence).

The J gene is TRBJ2-2, the V gene TRBV28, with a possible D match to TRBD1 (6 bases). This CDR3 is 14 amino acids long. V lost 10 bases to trimming and J lost 0 bases, with 12 bases between them. Germline-derived CDR1 and CDR2 are MDHEN and SYDVKM. The CDR3 is CATTGQTNTGELFF. The CDR3 coding sequence is TGTGCCACCACAGGGCAGACGAACACCGGGGAGCTGTTTTTT.

This clone was seen only a few times. The rearrangement joins TRBV5-1 to TRBJ2-1, with TRBD2 matching over 8 bases. Trimming removed 4 bases from V and 16 bases from J; junction bases left unmatched: 7. This CDR3 is 11 amino acids long. Looked up from germline, CDR1 is SGHRS and CDR2 is YFSETQ. This chain's CDR3 is CASSLRGAHFF. CDR3 nucleotide sequence: TGCGCCAGCAGCCTGCGGGGGGCCCACTTCTTC.

V is TRBV6-6 and J is TRBJ1-3, with TRBD1 as a possible D gene (5 bases). Germline assignment: CDR1 MNHNY and CDR2 SVGAGI (reference sequence). V gave up 8 bases and J gave up 5 bases, with 10 bases separating them. CDR3 size: 12 residues. As DNA, the CDR3 is TGTGCCAGCGCGGAGGGGAGAAACACCATATATTTT. This encodes CASAEGRNTIYF.

Here the CDR3 DNA reads TGTGCCAGCAGTATCGAACCCTCGGGCCAGTACTTC. This encodes CASSIEPSGQYF. This chain connects TRBV7-2 to TRBJ2-5; no reliable D call. Germline lookup yields CDR1 SGHTA and CDR2 FQGNSA. The V gene lost 6 bases and the J gene lost 10 bases, with 15 bases spanning the gap. The CDR3 consists of 12 residues.

The chain is built from TRBV18 and TRBJ2-1, with D possibly TRBD2 on 6 matching bases. V lost 3 bases and J 7 bases, leaving 22 bases between the germline ends. The CDR3 loop spans 17 amino acids. Germline V lookup: CDR1 KGHSH, CDR2 LQKENI. CDR3 residues: CASSPLSRLANENEQFF. Written as DNA, the CDR3 is TGTGCCAGCTCACCGTTGTCCCGCCTAGCGAACGAGAATGAGCAGTTCTTC.